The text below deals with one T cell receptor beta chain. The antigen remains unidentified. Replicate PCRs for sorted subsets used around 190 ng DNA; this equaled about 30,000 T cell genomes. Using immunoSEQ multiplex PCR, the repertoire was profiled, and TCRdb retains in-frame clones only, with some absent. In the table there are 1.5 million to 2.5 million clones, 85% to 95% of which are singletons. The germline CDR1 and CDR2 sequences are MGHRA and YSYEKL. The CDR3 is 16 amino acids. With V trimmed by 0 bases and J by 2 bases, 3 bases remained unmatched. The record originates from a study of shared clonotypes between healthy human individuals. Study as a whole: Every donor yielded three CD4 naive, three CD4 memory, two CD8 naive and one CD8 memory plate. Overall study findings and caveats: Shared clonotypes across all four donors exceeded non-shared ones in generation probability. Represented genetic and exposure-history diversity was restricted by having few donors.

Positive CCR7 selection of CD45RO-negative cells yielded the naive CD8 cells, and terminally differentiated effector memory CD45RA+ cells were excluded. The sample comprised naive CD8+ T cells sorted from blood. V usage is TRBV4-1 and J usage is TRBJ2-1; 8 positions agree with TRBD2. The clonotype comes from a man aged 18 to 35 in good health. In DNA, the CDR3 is TGCGCCAGCAGCCAAGATGGGCGGGAGGCCTACAATGAGCAGTTCTTC. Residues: CASSQDGREAYNEQFF.